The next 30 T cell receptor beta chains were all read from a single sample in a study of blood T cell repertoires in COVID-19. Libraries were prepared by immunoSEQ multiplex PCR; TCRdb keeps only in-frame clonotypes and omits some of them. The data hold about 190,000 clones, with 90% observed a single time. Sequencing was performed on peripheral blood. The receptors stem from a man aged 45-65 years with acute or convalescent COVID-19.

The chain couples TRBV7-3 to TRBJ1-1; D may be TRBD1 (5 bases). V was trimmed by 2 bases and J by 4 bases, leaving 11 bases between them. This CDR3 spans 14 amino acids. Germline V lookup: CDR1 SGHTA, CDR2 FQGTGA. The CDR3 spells CASSLWAGRTEAFF. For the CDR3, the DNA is TGTGCCAGCAGCTTATGGGCAGGGCGCACTGAAGCTTTCTTT.

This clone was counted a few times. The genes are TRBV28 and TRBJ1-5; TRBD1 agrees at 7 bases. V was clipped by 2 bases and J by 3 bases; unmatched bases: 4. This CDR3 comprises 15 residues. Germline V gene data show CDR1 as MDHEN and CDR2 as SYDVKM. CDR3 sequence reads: CASSLIDRDNQPQHF. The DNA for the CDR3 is TGTGCCAGCAGTTTAATTGACAGGGACAATCAGCCCCAGCATTTT.

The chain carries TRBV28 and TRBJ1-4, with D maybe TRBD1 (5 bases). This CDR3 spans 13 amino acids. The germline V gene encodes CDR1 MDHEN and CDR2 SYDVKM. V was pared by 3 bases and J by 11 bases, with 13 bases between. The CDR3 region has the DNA TGTGCCAGCAGTTTGTACGGGGAGGGGAAACTGTTTTTT. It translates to CASSLYGEGKLFF.

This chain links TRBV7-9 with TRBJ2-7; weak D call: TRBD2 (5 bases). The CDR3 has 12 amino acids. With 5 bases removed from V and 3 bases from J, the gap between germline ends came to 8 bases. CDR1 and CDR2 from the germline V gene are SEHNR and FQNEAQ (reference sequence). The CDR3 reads CASSPEGYEQYF. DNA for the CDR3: TGTGCCAGCAGCCCCGAGGGCTACGAGCAGTACTTC. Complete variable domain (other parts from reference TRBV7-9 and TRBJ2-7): DTGVSQNPRHKITKRGQNVTFRCDPISEHNRLYWYRQTLGQGPEFLTYFQNEAQLEKSRLLSDRFSAERPKGSFSTLEIQRTEQGDSAMYLCASSPEGYEQYFGPGTRLTVT.

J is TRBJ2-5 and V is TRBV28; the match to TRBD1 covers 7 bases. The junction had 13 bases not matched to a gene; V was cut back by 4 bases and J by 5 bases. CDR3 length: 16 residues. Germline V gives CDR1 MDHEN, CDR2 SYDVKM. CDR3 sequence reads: CASSSTGMGEQETQYF. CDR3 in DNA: TGTGCCAGCAGTTCGACAGGGATGGGTGAACAGGAGACCCAGTACTTC.

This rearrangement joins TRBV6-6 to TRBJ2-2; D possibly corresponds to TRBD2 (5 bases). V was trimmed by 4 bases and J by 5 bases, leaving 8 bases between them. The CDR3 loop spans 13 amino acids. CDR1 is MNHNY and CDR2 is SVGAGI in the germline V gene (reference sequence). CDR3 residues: CASSSTRTGELFF. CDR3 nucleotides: TGTGCCAGCAGTTCAACTAGGACCGGGGAGCTGTTTTTT.

DNA for the CDR3: TGTGCGCTGGGCCAGGCGAACACCGGGGAGCTGTTTTTT. Amino acid sequence: CALGQANTGELFF. The chain couples TRBV6-1 to TRBJ2-2; D remains ambiguous. CDR3 length: 13 residues. Per the germline V gene, CDR1 is MNHNS and CDR2 is SASEGT.

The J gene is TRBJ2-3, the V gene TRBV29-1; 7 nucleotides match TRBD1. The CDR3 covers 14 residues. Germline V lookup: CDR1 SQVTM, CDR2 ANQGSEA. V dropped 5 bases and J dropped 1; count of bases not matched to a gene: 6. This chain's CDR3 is CSVQGVVGTDTQYF. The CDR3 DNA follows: TGCAGCGTTCAGGGGGTGGTGGGCACAGATACGCAGTATTTT.

The chain's CDR3 is CATSRDVALSGNTIYF. The CDR3 DNA reads as TGTGCCACCAGCAGAGACGTCGCACTCTCTGGAAACACCATATATTTT. The chain joins TRBV15 to TRBJ1-3; no clear D. The V gene lost 0 bases and the J gene lost 0 bases, with 9 bases spanning the gap. This CDR3 has 16 amino acids. CDR1 is LNHNV and CDR2 is YYDKDF in the germline V gene (reference sequence).

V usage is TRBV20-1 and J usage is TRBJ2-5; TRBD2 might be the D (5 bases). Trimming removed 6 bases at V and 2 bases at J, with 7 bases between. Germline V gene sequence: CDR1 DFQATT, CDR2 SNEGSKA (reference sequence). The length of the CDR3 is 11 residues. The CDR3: CSAGDQETQYF. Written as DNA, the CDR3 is TGCAGTGCGGGAGATCAAGAGACCCAGTACTTC.

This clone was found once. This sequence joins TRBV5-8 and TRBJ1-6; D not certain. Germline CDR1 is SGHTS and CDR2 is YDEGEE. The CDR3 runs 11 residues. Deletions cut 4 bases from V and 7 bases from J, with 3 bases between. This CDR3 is CASSLNSPLHF. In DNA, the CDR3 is TGTGCCAGCAGCCTAAATTCACCCCTCCACTTT.

The CDR3 spells CASRSTLNTEAFF. The CDR3 DNA follows: TGTGCCAGCAGATCGACACTTAACACTGAAGCTTTCTTT. J is TRBJ1-1 and V is TRBV6-5, with D uncertain. Germline V CDR1 and CDR2: MNHEY, SVGAGI. The CDR3 has 13 amino acids. V was cut by 6 bases and J by 2 bases, with 10 bases left in between.

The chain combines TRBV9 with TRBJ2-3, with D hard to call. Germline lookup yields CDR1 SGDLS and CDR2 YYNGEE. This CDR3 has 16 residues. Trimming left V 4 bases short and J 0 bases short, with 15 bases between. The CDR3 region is CASSPHERSSTDTQYF. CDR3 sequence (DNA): TGTGCCAGCAGCCCCCACGAGAGGAGTAGCACAGATACGCAGTATTTT.

The CDR3 reads CASSYRGLEAFF. Written as DNA, the CDR3 is TGTGCCAGCAGTTACAGGGGGCTTGAAGCTTTCTTT. This sequence joins TRBV6-5 and TRBJ1-1; TRBD1 matches 7 bases. Germline assignment: CDR1 MNHEY and CDR2 SVGAGI. The V gene end was trimmed by 2 bases and the J gene end by 7 bases; junction bases not matched to a gene: 1. The CDR3 sequence is 12 residues long.

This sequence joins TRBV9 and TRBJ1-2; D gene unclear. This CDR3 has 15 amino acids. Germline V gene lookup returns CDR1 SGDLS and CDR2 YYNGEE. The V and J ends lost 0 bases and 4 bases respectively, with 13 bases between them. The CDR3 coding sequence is TGTGCCAGCAGCGTAGGTGGCCTACCGGGCTATGGCTACACCTTC. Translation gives CASSVGGLPGYGYTF.

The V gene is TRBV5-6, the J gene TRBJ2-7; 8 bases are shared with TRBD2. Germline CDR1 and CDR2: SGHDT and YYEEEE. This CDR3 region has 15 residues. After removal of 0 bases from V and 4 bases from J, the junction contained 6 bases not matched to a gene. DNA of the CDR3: TGTGCCAGCAGCTTGGTCGGGAGGGCGAATTACGAGCAGTACTTC. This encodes CASSLVGRANYEQYF.

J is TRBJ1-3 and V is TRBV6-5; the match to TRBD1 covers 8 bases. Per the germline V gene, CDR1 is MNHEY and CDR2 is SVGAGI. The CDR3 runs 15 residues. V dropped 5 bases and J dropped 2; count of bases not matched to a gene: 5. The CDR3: CASSLSRGPGNTIYF. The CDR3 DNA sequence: TGTGCCAGCAGTCTATCCAGGGGGCCTGGAAACACCATATATTTT.

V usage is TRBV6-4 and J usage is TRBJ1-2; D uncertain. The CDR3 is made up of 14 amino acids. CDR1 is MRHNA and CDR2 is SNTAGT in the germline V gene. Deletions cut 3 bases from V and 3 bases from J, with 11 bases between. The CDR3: CASSETRGYYGYTF. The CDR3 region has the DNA TGTGCCAGCAGTGAAACCCGGGGATACTATGGCTACACCTTC.

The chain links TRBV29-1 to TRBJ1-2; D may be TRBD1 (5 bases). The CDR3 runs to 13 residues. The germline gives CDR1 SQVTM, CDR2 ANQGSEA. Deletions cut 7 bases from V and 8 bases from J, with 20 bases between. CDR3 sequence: CSAPGQGLEGYTF. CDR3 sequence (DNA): TGCAGCGCCCCCGGCCAGGGACTAGAAGGCTACACCTTC.

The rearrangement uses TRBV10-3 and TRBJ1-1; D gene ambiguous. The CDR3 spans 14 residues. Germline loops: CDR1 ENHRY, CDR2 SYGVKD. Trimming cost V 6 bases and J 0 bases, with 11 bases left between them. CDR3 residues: CAISEVGMNTEAFF. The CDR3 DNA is TGTGCCATCAGCGAGGTTGGCATGAACACTGAAGCTTTCTTT.

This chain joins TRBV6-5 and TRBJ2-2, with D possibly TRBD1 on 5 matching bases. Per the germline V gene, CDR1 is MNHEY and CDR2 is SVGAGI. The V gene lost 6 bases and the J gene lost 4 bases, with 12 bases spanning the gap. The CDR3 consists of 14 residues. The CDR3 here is CASRALQVTGELFF. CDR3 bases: TGTGCCAGCAGGGCTCTACAGGTCACCGGGGAGCTGTTTTTT.

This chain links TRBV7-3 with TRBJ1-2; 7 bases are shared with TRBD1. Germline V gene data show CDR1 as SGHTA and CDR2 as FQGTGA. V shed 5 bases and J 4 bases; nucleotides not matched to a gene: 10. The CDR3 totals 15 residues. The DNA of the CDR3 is TGTGCCAGCAGCCCCTCAGGGGGAGAGGTCTATGGCTACACCTTC. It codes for CASSPSGGEVYGYTF.

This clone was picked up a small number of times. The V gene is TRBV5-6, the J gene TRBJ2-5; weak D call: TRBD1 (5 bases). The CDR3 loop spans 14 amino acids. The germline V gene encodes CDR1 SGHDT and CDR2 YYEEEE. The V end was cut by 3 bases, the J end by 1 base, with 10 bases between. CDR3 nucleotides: TGTGCCAGCAGCTGGGTGACAGCCCAAGAGACCCAGTACTTC. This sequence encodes CASSWVTAQETQYF.

CDR3: CASSQQGATYGYTF. In nucleotides, the CDR3 is TGTGCCAGCAGTCAGCAGGGCGCGACCTATGGCTACACCTTC. V usage is TRBV2 and J usage is TRBJ1-2; tentatively, D is TRBD1 (5 bases). CDR1 is SNHLY and CDR2 is FYNNEI in the germline V gene. V lost 5 bases, J lost 4 bases, and 14 bases lay in between. This CDR3 has 14 amino acids. The full variable domain, in which reference TRBV2 and TRBJ1-2 provide the parts outside the CDR3, is EPEVTQTPSHQVTQMGQEVILRCVPISNHLYFYWYRQILGQKVEFLVSFYNNEISEKSEIFDDQFSVERPDGSNFTLKIRSTKLEDSAMYFCASSQQGATYGYTFGSGTRLTVV.

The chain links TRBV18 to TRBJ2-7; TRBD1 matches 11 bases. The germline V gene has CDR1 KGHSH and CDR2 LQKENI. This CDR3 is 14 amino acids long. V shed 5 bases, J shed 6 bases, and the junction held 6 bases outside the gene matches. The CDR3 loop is CASSAGTGGFEQYV. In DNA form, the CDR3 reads TGTGCCAGCTCAGCCGGGACAGGGGGGTTCGAGCAGTACGTC.

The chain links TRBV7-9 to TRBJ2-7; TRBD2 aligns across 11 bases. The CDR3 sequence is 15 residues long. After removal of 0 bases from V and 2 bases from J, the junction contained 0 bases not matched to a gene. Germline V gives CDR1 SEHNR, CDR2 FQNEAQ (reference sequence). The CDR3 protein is CASSLAGLAAYEQYF. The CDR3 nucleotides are TGTGCCAGCAGCTTAGCGGGACTAGCGGCCTACGAGCAGTACTTC.

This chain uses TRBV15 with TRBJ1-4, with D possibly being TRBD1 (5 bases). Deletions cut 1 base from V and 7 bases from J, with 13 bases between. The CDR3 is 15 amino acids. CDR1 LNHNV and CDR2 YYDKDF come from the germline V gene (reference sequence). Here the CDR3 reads CATSRVRGVFEKLFF. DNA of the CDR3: TGTGCCACCAGCAGAGTACGGGGGGTATTTGAAAAACTGTTTTTT. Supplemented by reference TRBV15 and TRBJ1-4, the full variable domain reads DAMVIQNPRYQVTQFGKPVTLSCSQTLNHNVMYWYQQKSSQAPKLLFHYYDKDFNNEADTPDNFQSRRPNTSFCFLDIRSPGLGDTAMYLCATSRVRGVFEKLFFGSGTQLSVL.

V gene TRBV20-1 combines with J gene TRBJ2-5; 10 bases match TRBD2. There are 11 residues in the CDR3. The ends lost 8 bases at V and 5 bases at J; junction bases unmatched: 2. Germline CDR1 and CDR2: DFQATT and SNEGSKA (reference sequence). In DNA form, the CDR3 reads TGCAGTCAGCGGGAGGGTGAGACCCAGTACTTC. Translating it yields CSQREGETQYF.

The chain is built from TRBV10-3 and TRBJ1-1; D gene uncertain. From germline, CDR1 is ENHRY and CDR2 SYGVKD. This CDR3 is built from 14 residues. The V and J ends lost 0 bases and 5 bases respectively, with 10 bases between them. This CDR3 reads CAISESLSRTEAFF. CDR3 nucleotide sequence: TGTGCCATCAGTGAGTCGTTGTCGAGGACTGAAGCTTTCTTT.

This chain's CDR3 is CASSEHTGTAYNEQFF. Here the CDR3 DNA reads TGTGCCAGCAGTGAACATACCGGGACTGCGTACAATGAGCAGTTCTTC. The chain is built from TRBV28 and TRBJ2-1; weak D call: TRBD2 (6 bases). CDR1 MDHEN and CDR2 SYDVKM come from the germline V gene. The CDR3 length is 16 residues. V gave up 5 bases and J gave up 4 bases, with 18 bases separating them. Combining the CDR3 with reference TRBV28 and TRBJ2-1 gives the whole variable domain DVKVTQSSRYLVKRTGEKVFLECVQDMDHENMFWYRQDPGLGLRLIYFSYDVKMKEKGDIPEGYSVSREKKERFSLILESASTNQTSMYLCASSEHTGTAYNEQFFGPGTRLTVL.